This TCR beta chain comes out of a study of blood T cell repertoires in COVID-19. Germline assignment: CDR1 SGHNT and CDR2 YYREEE (reference sequence). The CDR3 contains 16 residues. The V gene lost 2 bases and the J gene lost 1 base, with 10 bases spanning the gap. How the authors handled the data: Estimated nucleated cell counts came from reference gene primer amplification. Produced via immunoSEQ multiplex PCR; TCRdb's table is partial and in-frame only. V, J and clone size reflect that table, while D and trimming were determined from the DNA. Altogether under 150,000 clones are present, approximately 80% being singletons, with the ten largest covering 4.5%.

The V call is TRBV5-4, the J call TRBJ2-6; D is perhaps TRBD2 (7 bases). The sequencing input was peripheral blood. The TCR originated in a woman of 80 years or more with active or convalescent COVID-19. CDR3 nucleotide sequence: TGTGCCAGCAGCTTAAGGGGGGGTTCTGGGGCCAACGTCCTGACTTTC. Its translation is CASSLRGGSGANVLTF.